What follows are 9 T cell receptor beta chains derived from one specimen sequenced in a study of cytomegalovirus exposure and HLA in healthy donors. Amplification used 60 Vbeta primers and 13 Jbeta primers. Clones were sequenced by immunoSEQ multiplex PCR, and TCRdb holds only the in-frame ones, with some missing. Here the sample spans about 200,000 clones, about 80% being singletons. Sample: PBMCs. The receptors stem from a man between 18 and 29 years old in good health and CMV-seronegative.

The chain has TRBV11-3 and TRBJ2-2; D is perhaps TRBD1 (5 bases). CDR3 length: 15 residues. Looked up from germline, CDR1 is SGHNT and CDR2 is YENEEA. Deletions cut 6 bases from V and 1 base from J, with 12 bases between. In nucleotides, the CDR3 is TGTGCCAGCAGGGCCGACAGACGGAACACCGGGGAGCTGTTTTTT. Translated: CASRADRRNTGELFF.

The V and J genes are TRBV28 and TRBJ1-1, with D hard to call. V dropped 3 bases and J dropped 5 bases, with 7 bases sitting between them. The CDR3 totals 12 residues. Germline CDR1 is MDHEN and CDR2 is SYDVKM. The chain's CDR3 is CASSLLRTEAFF. CDR3 DNA: TGTGCCAGCAGTTTGTTGCGGACTGAAGCTTTCTTT.

The V gene is TRBV2, the J gene TRBJ1-1; the match to TRBD1 covers 7 bases. Germline V lookup: CDR1 SNHLY, CDR2 FYNNEI. V shed 5 bases and J 1 base; nucleotides not matched to a gene: 4. The CDR3 spans 14 residues. Here the CDR3 reads CASSRQGENTEAFF. Here the CDR3 DNA reads TGTGCCAGCAGTCGACAGGGAGAGAACACTGAAGCTTTCTTT. The entire variable domain, with the rest obtained from reference TRBV2 and TRBJ1-1, is as follows: EPEVTQTPSHQVTQMGQEVILRCVPISNHLYFYWYRQILGQKVEFLVSFYNNEISEKSEIFDDQFSVERPDGSNFTLKIRSTKLEDSAMYFCASSRQGENTEAFFGQGTRLTVV.

The chain couples TRBV28 to TRBJ2-2, with a tentative D call TRBD2 (6 bases). In germline, CDR1 is MDHEN, CDR2 SYDVKM. The CDR3 covers 17 residues. Trimming removed 1 base at V and 6 bases at J, with 18 bases between. For the CDR3, the DNA is TGTGCCAGCAGTTTATCCGGCAACACGGGAGTGGCCGGGGAGCTGTTTTTT. This encodes CASSLSGNTGVAGELFF.

The chain has TRBV28 and TRBJ2-2; a possible D gene is TRBD2 (5 bases). CDR1 and CDR2 from the germline V gene are MDHEN and SYDVKM. The CDR3 consists of 17 residues. With 1 base removed from V and 1 base from J, the gap between germline ends came to 13 bases. The DNA for the CDR3 is TGTGCCAGCAGTTTATCCGGGGTAATAGTGAACACCGGGGAGCTGTTTTTT. Residues: CASSLSGVIVNTGELFF. The variable domain in full, with the rest retrieved from reference TRBV28 and TRBJ2-2, is DVKVTQSSRYLVKRTGEKVFLECVQDMDHENMFWYRQDPGLGLRLIYFSYDVKMKEKGDIPEGYSVSREKKERFSLILESASTNQTSMYLCASSLSGVIVNTGELFFGEGSRLTVL.

V usage is TRBV2 and J usage is TRBJ1-2; D call uncertain. This CDR3 is 14 amino acids long. V was pared by 3 bases and J by 14 bases, with 22 bases between. Germline-derived CDR1 and CDR2 are SNHLY and FYNNEI. The CDR3 loop reads CASSDEGTVFQETF. DNA of the CDR3: TGTGCCAGCAGTGACGAGGGCACCGTATTCCAGGAGACCTTC.

The chain uses TRBV12-1 and TRBJ2-5; the table calls TRBD2, which could not be checked here. TRBV12-1 is an annotated pseudogene. This CDR3 has 17 residues. The CDR3 here is CASSSRTSGRGRETQYF. The DNA of the CDR3 is TGTGCCAGCAGCTCCCGGACTAGCGGGAGGGGGAGGGAGACCCAGTACTTC.

The chain is built from TRBV7-6 and TRBJ1-2; D gene uncertain. CDR3 size: 12 residues. Trimming shortened V by 5 bases and J by 8 bases, and 12 bases separated the two germline ends. Germline values: CDR1 SGHVS, CDR2 FNYEAQ. In DNA form, the CDR3 reads TGTGCCAGCAGCCCTTCGGGAGGAGGCTACACCTTC. It is translated as CASSPSGGGYTF.

The chain is built from TRBV20-1 and TRBJ2-7; TRBD1 might be the D (5 bases). Looked up from germline, CDR1 is DFQATT and CDR2 is SNEGSKA (reference sequence). The CDR3 extends over 11 amino acids. V was shortened by 3 bases and J by 6 bases, with 9 bases between the two germline ends. For the CDR3, the DNA is TGCAGTGCTAGCAGGGTGGGCGAGCAGTACTTC. This gives the protein CSASRVGEQYF.